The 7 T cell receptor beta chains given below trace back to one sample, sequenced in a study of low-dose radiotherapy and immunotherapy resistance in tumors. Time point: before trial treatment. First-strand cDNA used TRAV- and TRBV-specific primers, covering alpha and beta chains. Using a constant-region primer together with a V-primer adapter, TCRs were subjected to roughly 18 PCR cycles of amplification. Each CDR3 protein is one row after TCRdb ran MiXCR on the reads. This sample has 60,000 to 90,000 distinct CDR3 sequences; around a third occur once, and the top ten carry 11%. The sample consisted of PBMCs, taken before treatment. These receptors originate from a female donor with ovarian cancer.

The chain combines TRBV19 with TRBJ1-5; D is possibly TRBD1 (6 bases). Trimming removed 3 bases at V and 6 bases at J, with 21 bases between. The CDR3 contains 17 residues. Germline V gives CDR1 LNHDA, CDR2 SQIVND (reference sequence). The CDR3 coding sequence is TGTGCCAGTAGTATTTTCTTGGCAGGGGAAGCGAGTCAGCCCCAGCATTTT. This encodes CASSIFLAGEASQPQHF.

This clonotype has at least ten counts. The CDR3 loop reads CASSLGPLPNNEQFF. The CDR3 DNA follows: TGCGCCAGCAGCTTAGGCCCCCTACCCAACAATGAGCAGTTCTTC. V is TRBV5-1 and J is TRBJ2-1, with no clear D. CDR1 and CDR2 (germline): SGHRS, YFSETQ. CDR3 length equals 15 residues. V dropped 2 bases and J dropped 5 bases, with 14 bases sitting between them.

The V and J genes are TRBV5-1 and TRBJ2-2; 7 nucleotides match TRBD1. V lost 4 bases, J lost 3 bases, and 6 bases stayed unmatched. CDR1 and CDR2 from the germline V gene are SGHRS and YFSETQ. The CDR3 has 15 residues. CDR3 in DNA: TGCGCCAGCAGCCCCTGGGACAGCCACACCGGGGAGCTGTTTTTT. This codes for CASSPWDSHTGELFF.

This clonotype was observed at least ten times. The CDR3 DNA is TGTGCCAGTAGTATCCACAGGGGCACCTACGAGCAGTACTTC. This sequence encodes CASSIHRGTYEQYF. The rearrangement joins TRBV19 to TRBJ2-7; TRBD1 matches 7 bases. CDR3 length: 14 amino acids. Germline CDR1 reads LNHDA; CDR2 reads SQIVND (reference sequence). The J segment lost 2 bases and the V segment lost 3 bases, leaving 4 bases of the junction unmatched.

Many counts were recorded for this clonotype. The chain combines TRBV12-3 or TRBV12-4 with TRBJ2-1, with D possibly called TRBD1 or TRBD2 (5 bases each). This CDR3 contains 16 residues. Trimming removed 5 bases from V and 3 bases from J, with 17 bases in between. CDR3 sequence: CASSLPRDANYNEQFF. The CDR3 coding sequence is TGTGCCAGCAGTCTCCCCCGGGACGCAAACTACAATGAGCAGTTCTTC.

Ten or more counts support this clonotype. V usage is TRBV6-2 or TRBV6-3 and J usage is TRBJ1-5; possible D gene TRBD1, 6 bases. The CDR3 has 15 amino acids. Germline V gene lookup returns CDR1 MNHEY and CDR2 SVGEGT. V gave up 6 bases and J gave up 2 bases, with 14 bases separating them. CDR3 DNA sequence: TGTGCCAGCAGGGAATCAGGGGATCGCAATCAGCCCCAGCATTTT. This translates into CASRESGDRNQPQHF.

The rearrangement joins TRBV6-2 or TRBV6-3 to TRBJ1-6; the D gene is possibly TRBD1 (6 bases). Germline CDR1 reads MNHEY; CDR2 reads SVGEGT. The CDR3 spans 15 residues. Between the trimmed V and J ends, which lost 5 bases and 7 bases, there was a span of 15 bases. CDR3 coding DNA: TGTGCCAGCAGTGAAAGGGGCAGGGGAAATTCACCCCTCCACTTT. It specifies CASSERGRGNSPLHF.